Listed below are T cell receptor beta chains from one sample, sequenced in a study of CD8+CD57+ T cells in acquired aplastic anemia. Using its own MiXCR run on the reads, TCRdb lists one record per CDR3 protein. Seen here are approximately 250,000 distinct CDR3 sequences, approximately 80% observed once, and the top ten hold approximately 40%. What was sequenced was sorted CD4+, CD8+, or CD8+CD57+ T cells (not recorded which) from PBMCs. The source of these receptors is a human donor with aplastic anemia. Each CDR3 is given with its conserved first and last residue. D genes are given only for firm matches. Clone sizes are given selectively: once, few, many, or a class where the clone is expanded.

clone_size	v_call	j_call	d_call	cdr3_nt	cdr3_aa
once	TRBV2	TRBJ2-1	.	TGTGCCGGCAGTGAATGGGGACCCATTATCTACAATGAGCAGTTCTTC	CAGSEWGPIIYNEQFF
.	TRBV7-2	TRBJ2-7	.	TGTGCCAGCAGCTTAGCCCGTTGGGACACGCAGTACTTC	CASSLARWDTQYF
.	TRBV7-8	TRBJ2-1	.	TGTGCCAGCAGCTTAATGGGGAATGAGCAGTTCTTC	CASSLMGNEQFF
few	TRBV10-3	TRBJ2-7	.	TGTGCCATCAGTGAGGACAGAACCTCCTACGAGCAGTACTTC	CAISEDRTSYEQYF
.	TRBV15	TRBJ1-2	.	TGTGCCAGCAGTGAATACGTCAGGCGTAGCAGCCAGAACTTC	CASSEYVRRSSQNF
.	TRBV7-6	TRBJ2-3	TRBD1	TGTGCCAGCAGCTCTGACAGGGGGCGAACACACCCCCACTATTTT	CASSSDRGRTHPHYF
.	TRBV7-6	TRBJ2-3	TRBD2	TGTGCCAGCACCCTAGGGAGGGTCCCCGCTGCGGCCAACTTT	CASTLGRVPAAANF
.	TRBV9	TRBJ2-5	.	TGTGCCAGCAGCCCCTGGAGCTCTGGGGCCAACGTCCAGTACTTC	CASSPWSSGANVQYF
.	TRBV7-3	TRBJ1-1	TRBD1	TGTGCCAGCAGCTTAGAACCGAGGGGGCTGTCTTTTGGTTTCTTT	CASSLEPRGLSFGFF
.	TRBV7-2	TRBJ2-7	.	TGTGCCACCAGCGTCGGGGGCCTAGCCTATGAGCAGTACTTC	CATSVGGLAYEQYF
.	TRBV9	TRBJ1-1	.	TGTGCCAGCAGCTTAGACAGCGCCTCCTATAATTCACCTTTCTTT	CASSLDSASYNSPFF
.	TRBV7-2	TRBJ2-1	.	TGTGCCAGCAGCTTAGATAGAACAGGGAACACCGATGCTCAGTTCTTC	CASSLDRTGNTDAQFF
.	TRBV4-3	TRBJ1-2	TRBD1	TGCGCCAGCAACCCCGAGGACAGGGTATATGGCTGCACCTTC	CASNPEDRVYGCTF
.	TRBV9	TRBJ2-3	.	TGTGCCAGCAGACGGGCCTCCGGCTCCGGGGCGCAGGATTTT	CASRRASGSGAQDF
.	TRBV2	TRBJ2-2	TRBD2	TGTGCCAGCAAGACTAGCGCTGACACCGGGGAGCTGTTTTTT	CASKTSADTGELFF
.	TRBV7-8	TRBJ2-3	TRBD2	TGTGCCAGCGGCTTAGCGGGCAGTCCTGATACGTATTTT	CASGLAGSPDTYF
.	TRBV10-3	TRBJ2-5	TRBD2	TGTGCCAGCAAAGGGACTAGCGCAGGGGAGCAGTACTTC	CASKGTSAGEQYF
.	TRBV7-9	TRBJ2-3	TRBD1	TGTGCCAGCAGTGAAGGGGACAGGGTTGGCACCGGGGAGTTT	CASSEGDRVGTGEF
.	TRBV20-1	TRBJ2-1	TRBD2	TGCAGTGCCGAGAGGACTAGCGGGGGGAATAATGAGCAGTTCTTC	CSAERTSGGNNEQFF
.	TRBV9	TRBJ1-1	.	TGTGCCAGCAGCGTAGGGCAGCCTGGGGCGGGGAATTCTTTCTTT	CASSVGQPGAGNSFF
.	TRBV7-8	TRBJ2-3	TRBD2	TGTGCCAGCAGCTTAGGGGGAGGGACCGACAGTACTTCGTTT	CASSLGGGTDSTSF
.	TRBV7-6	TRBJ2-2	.	TGTGCCAGCAGCTTAGCCCACGGGACAAAAGAGACCCTGTTTTTT	CASSLAHGTKETLFF
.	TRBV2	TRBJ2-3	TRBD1	TGTGCCAGCAGCGTAGGGGGCGGTCCCGAGCCGTATTTTTTT	CASSVGGGPEPYFF
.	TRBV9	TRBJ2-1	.	TGTGCCAGCAGCGAGGAACCAGGGACCGGGGAGCAGCAGTTCTTC	CASSEEPGTGEQQFF
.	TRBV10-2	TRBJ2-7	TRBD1	TGCGCCAGCAACGCCGGGACAGGGACCTCCTACGAGCAGTACTTC	CASNAGTGTSYEQYF
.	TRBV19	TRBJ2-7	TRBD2	TGTGCCAGCAGTATGGGGGGGGAAACCTACAAGGAGCAGTTC	CASSMGGETYKEQF
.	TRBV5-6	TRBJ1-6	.	TGTGCCAGCAGCGTGGAGAGGGAGTCACCCCTCCACTTT	CASSVERESPLHF
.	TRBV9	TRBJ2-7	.	TGTGCCAGCAGCGTTGGGGACGGACGGGGAGGAAACAAGTACTTC	CASSVGDGRGGNKYF
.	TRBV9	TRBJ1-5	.	TGTGCCAGCAGCGAGGGGGTTACGAAAAATCCCCAGCATTTT	CASSEGVTKNPQHF
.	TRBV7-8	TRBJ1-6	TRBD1	TGTGCCAGCAGCTTAACCGGGACAGGGGAGGATTCACCCCTCCACTTT	CASSLTGTGEDSPLHF
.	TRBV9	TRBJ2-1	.	TGTGCCAGCAGCGGGGGGGACAGTTCCTACAATGAGCAGTTCTTC	CASSGGDSSYNEQFF
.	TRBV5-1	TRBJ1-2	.	TGCGCCAGCAGCTTGCCGCGGGGTGCCGACTATGGCTACACCTTC	CASSLPRGADYGYTF
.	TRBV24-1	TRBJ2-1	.	TGTGCCACCAGTTTGCTGAATGAGCAGTTCTTC	CATSLLNEQFF
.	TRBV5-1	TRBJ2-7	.	TGCGCCAGCAGCTTGGCGCCGACGGACTTCTACGAGCAGTACTTC	CASSLAPTDFYEQYF
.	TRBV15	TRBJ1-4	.	TGTGCCACCAGCAGAGGGATACAGGGACCTAATGAAAAACTGTTTTTT	CATSRGIQGPNEKLFF
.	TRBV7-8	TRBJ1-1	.	TGTGCCAGCAGCTTAGCGGGAGGACCCGATACGAAGAATGAAGCTTTCTTT	CASSLAGGPDTKNEAFF
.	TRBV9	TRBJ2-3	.	TGTGCCAGCAGCGTAGGAGTGGGATCCGATACGCAGTATTTT	CASSVGVGSDTQYF